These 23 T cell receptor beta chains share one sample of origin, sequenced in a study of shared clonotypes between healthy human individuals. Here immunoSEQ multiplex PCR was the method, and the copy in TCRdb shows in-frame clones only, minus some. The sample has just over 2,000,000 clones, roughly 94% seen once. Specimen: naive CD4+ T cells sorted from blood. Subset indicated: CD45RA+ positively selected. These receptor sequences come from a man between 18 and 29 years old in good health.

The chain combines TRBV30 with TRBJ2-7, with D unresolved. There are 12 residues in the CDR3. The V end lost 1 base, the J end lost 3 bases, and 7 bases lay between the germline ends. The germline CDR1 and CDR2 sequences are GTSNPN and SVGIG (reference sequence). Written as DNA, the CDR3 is TGTGCCTGGAGTGGGAAGTACTACGAGCAGTACTTC. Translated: CAWSGKYYEQYF.

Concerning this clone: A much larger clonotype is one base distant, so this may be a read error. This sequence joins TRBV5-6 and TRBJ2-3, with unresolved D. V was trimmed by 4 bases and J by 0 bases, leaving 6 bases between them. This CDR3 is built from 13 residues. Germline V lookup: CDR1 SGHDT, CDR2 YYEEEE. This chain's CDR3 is CASSVGSTDTQYF. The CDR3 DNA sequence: TGTGCCAGCAGCGTAGGGAGCACAGATACGCAGTATTTT.

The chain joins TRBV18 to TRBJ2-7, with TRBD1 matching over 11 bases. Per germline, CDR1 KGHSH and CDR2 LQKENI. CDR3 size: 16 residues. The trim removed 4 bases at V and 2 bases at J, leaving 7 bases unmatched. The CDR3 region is CASSLTTGQGAYEQYF. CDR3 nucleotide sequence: TGTGCCAGCTCACTCACGACGGGACAGGGGGCCTACGAGCAGTACTTC.

The CDR3: CASLGWGTSPYEQYF. For the CDR3, the DNA is TGTGCCAGCCTTGGGTGGGGGACAAGCCCCTACGAGCAGTACTTC. The gene calls are TRBV7-9 and TRBJ2-7; possible D gene TRBD1, 6 bases. The CDR3 spans 15 residues. The ends were cut back, 8 bases at V and 2 bases at J, with 19 bases in the middle. The V gene's germline CDR1 is SEHNR and CDR2 FQNEAQ (reference sequence). Full variable domain (remainder filled in from reference TRBV7-9 and TRBJ2-7): DTGVSQNPRHKITKRGQNVTFRCDPISEHNRLYWYRQTLGQGPEFLTYFQNEAQLEKSRLLSDRFSAERPKGSFSTLEIQRTEQGDSAMYLCASLGWGTSPYEQYFGPGTRLTVT.

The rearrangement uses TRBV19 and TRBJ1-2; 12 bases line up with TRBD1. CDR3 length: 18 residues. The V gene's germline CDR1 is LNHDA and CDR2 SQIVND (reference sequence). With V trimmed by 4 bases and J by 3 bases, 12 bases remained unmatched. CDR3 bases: TGTGCCAGTAGTACGATCCCCGGGACAGGGGGCTGGGACTATGGCTACACCTTC. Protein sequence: CASSTIPGTGGWDYGYTF.

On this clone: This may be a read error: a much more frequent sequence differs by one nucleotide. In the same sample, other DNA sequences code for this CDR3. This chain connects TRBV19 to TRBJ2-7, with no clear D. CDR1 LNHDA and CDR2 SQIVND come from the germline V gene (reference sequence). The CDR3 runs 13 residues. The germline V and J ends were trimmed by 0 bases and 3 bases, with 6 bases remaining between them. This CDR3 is CASSIEGGYEQYF. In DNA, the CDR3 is TGTGCCAGTAGTATAGAGGGCGGCTACGAGCAGTACTTC.

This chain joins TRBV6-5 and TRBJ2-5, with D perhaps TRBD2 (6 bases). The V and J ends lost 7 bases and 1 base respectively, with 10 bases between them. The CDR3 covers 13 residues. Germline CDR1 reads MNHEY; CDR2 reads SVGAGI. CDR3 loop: CASTPSVQETQYF. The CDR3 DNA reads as TGTGCCAGCACCCCTAGCGTCCAAGAGACCCAGTACTTC.

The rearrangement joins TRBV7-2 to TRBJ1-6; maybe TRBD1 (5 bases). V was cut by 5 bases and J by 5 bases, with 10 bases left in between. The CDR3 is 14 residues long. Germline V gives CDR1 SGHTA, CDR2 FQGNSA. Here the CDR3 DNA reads TGTGCCAGCAGCGTAAGGGGCGATAATTCACCCCTCCACTTT. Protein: CASSVRGDNSPLHF.

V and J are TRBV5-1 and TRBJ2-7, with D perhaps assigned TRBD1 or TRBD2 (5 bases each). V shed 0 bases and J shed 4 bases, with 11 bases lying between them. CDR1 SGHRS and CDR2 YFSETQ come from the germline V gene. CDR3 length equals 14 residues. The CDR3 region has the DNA TGCGCCAGCAGCTTGGCTACAGGACTTTACGAGCAGTACTTC. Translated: CASSLATGLYEQYF.

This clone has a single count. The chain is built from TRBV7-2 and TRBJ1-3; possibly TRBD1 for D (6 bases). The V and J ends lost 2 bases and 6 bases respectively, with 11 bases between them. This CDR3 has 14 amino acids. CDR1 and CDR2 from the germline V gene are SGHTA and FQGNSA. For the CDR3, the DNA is TGTGCCAGCAGCTTAACCGGACAGCCAAACACCATATATTTT. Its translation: CASSLTGQPNTIYF.

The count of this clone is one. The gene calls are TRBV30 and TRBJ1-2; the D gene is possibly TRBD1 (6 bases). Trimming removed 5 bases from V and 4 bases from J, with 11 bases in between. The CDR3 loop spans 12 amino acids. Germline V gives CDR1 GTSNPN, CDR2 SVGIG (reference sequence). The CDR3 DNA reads TGTGCCTGGTACTCCAGGGGCTATGGCTACACCTTC. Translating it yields CAWYSRGYGYTF.

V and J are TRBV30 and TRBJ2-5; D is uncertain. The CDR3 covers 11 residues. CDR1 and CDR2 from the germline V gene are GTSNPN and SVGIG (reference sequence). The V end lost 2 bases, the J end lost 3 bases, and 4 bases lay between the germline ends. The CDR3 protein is CAWSSEETQYF. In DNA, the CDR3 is TGTGCCTGGAGTTCGGAAGAGACCCAGTACTTC. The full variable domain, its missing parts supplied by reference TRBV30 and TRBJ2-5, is SQTIHQWPATLVQPVGSPLSLECTVEGTSNPNLYWYRQAAGRGLQLLFYSVGIGQISSEVPQNLSASRPQDRQFILSSKKLLLSDSGFYLCAWSSEETQYFGPGTRLLVL.

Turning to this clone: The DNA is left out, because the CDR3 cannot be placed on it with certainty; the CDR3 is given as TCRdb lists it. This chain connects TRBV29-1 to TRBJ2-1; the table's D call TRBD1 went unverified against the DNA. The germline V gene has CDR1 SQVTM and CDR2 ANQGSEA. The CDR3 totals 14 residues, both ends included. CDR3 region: CSVEVGTGAPLEFF.

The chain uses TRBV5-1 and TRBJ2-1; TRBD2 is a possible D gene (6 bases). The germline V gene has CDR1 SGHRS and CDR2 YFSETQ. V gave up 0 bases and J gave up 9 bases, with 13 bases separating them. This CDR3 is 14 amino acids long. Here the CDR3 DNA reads TGCGCCAGCAGCTTGGTCCAGGGACTGGCTGAGCAGTTCTTC. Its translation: CASSLVQGLAEQFF.

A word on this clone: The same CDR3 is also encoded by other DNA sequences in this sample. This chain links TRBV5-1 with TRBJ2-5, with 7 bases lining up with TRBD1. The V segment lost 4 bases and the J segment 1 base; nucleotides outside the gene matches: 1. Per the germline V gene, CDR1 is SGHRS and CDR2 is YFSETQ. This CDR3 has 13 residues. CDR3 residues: CASSRDSQETQYF. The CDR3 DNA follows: TGCGCCAGCAGCCGGGACAGCCAAGAGACCCAGTACTTC. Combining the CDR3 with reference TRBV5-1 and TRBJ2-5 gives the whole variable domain KAGVTQTPRYLIKTRGQQVTLSCSPISGHRSVSWYQQTPGQGLQFLFEYFSETQRNKGNFPGRFSGRQFSNSRSEMNVSTLELGDSALYLCASSRDSQETQYFGPGTRLLVL.

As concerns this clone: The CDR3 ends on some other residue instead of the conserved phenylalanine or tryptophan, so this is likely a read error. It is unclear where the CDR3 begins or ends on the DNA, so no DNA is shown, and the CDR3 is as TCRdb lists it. The CDR3 protein is CASRGLASFS. The J gene is TRBJ2-7, the V gene TRBV6-4; the table gives TRBD2 as D, unverified against the DNA. Germline CDR1 MRHNA, CDR2 SNTAGT. The CDR3 is 10 amino acids in total, end residues counted.

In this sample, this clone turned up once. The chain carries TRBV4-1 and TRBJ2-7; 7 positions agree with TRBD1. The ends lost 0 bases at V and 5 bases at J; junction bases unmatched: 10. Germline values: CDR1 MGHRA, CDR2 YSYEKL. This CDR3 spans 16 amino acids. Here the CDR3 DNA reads TGCGCCAGCAGCCAAGATCTTAGGCAGGGGGTCCACGAGCAGTACTTC. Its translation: CASSQDLRQGVHEQYF.

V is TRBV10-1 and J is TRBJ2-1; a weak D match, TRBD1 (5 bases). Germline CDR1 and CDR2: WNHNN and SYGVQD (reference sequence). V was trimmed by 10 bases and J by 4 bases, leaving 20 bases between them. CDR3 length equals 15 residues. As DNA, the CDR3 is TGCGCCAACGGACCCCTTAGACAGATTTACAATGAGCAGTTCTTC. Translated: CANGPLRQIYNEQFF.

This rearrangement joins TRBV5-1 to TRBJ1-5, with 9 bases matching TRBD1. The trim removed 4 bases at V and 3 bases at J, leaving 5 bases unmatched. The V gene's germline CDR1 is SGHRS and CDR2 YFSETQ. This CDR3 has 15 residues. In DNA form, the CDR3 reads TGCGCCAGCAGCGAAGGACAGGGGAACAATCAGCCCCAGCATTTT. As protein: CASSEGQGNNQPQHF.

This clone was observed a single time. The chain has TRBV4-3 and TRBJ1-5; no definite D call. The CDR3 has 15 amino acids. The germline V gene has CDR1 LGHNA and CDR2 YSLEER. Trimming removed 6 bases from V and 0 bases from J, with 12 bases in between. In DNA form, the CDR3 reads TGCGCCAGCAGGACCTCTATCGGTAGCAATCAGCCCCAGCATTTT. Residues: CASRTSIGSNQPQHF.

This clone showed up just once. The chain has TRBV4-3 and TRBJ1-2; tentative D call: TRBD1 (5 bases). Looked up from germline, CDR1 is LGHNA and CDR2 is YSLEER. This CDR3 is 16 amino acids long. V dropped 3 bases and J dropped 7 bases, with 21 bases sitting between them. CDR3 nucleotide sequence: TGCGCCAGCAGCCAGGATGGGACCGACGCTTTAGGTGGCTACACCTTC. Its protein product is CASSQDGTDALGGYTF.

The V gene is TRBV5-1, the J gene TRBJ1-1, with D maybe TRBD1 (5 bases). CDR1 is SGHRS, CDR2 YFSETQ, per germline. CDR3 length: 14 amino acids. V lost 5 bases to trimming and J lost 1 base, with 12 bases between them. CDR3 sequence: CASRFGGENTEAFF. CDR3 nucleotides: TGCGCCAGCAGATTTGGGGGAGAGAACACTGAAGCTTTCTTT.

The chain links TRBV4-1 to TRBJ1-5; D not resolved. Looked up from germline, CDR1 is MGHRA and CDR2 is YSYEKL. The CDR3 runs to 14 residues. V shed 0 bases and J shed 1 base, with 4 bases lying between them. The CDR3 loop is CASSQELSNQPQHF. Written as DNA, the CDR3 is TGCGCCAGCAGCCAAGAATTGAGCAATCAGCCCCAGCATTTT.